These T cell receptor beta chains were read from a single sample in a study of CD8 T cells in Susac syndrome. TCRdb processed the immunoSEQ multiplex PCR reads anew with MiXCR; each CDR3 protein has one entry. The sample lists 77,000 or so distinct CDR3 sequences; roughly 95% were seen once. Source material: CD8+ T cells from PBMCs. These receptors were collected from a human donor with multiple sclerosis. Each CDR3 is given with its conserved first and last residue. The D gene is left open where the match is weak. Size is stated for part of the rows, as once, few or many counts, or as a class when the clone is expanded.

len	d_gene	abundance	v_gene	j_gene	CDR3aa	CDR3nt
14	TRBD1	NA	TRBV13	TRBJ1-1	CASSVGQERAEAFF	TGTGCCAGCAGCGTGGGACAGGAAAGGGCTGAAGCTTTCTTT
16	NA	NA	TRBV6-1	TRBJ2-1	CASSEPTDPRLGEQFF	TGTGCCAGCAGTGAGCCCACCGACCCTAGGCTGGGTGAGCAGTTCTTC
14	TRBD1	NA	TRBV7-9	TRBJ2-7	CASSPRDRGHEQYF	TGTGCCAGCAGCCCCAGGGACAGGGGCCACGAGCAGTACTTC
14	NA	NA	TRBV5-1	TRBJ2-7	CASSGREDPYEQYF	TGCGCCAGCAGCGGGAGAGAGGACCCCTACGAGCAGTACTTC
19	TRBD2	NA	TRBV4-1	TRBJ2-6	CASSRSGEGSWAGANVLTF	TGCGCCAGCAGCCGCTCGGGGGAGGGGTCATGGGCGGGGGCCAACGTCCTGACTTTC
17	NA	once	TRBV12-5	TRBJ2-1	CASGVTQDRNSYNEQFF	TGTGCTAGTGGTGTCACCCAGGACAGAAATTCCTACAATGAGCAGTTCTTC
16	NA	NA	TRBV4-1	TRBJ2-3	CASSQDERGRIDTQYF	TGCGCCAGCAGCCAAGATGAGAGGGGTCGGATAGATACGCAGTATTTT
18	TRBD1	NA	TRBV20-1	TRBJ1-1	CSAWEGQGVWRLNTEAFF	TGCAGTGCTTGGGAGGGACAGGGGGTTTGGAGGCTGAACACTGAAGCTTTCTTT
12	NA	NA	TRBV7-9	TRBJ2-5	CASSPVGETQYF	TGTGCCAGCAGCCCGGTCGGAGAGACCCAGTACTTC
14	NA	NA	TRBV27	TRBJ2-7	CASSWAALSYEQYF	TGTGCCAGCAGTTGGGCAGCGCTCTCCTACGAGCAGTACTTC
11	NA	NA	TRBV7-9	TRBJ2-5	CASSDRETQYF	TGTGCCAGCAGCGATAGAGAGACCCAGTACTTC
15	TRBD1	NA	TRBV27	TRBJ1-2	CASSLSGRGLYGYTF	TGTGCCAGCAGTTTATCAGGCAGGGGGCTTTATGGCTACACCTTC
16	NA	NA	TRBV29-1	TRBJ2-5	CSVEGRQTEIQETQYF	TGCAGCGTTGAAGGTCGACAGACCGAAATTCAAGAGACCCAGTACTTC
16	NA	NA	TRBV5-1	TRBJ2-2	CASTLYRLEYTGELFF	TGCGCCAGCACGCTGTACAGACTAGAATACACCGGGGAGCTGTTTTTT
14	TRBD2	NA	TRBV30	TRBJ2-1	CAWRTSGSFNEQFF	TGTGCCTGGAGGACTAGCGGGAGTTTCAATGAGCAGTTCTTC
12	TRBD2	NA	TRBV7-9	TRBJ2-5	CASRDRERDQYF	TGTGCCAGCCGAGATAGGGAGCGGGACCAGTACTTC
14	NA	NA	TRBV9	TRBJ2-7	CASSVGAADYEQYF	TGTGCCAGCAGCGTAGGGGCAGCGGACTACGAGCAGTACTTC
13	TRBD1	NA	TRBV7-6	TRBJ2-7	CASSPDRFDEQYF	TGTGCCAGCAGCCCGGACAGGTTCGACGAGCAGTACTTC
14	NA	NA	TRBV7-9	TRBJ1-1	CASSLGLGNTEAFF	TGTGCCAGCAGCTTAGGTTTGGGGAACACTGAAGCTTTCTTT
13	NA	NA	TRBV27	TRBJ2-5	CASSRRGIETQYF	TGTGCCAGCAGTCGCAGGGGTATAGAGACCCAGTACTTC
13	NA	NA	TRBV6-5	TRBJ2-2	CATASGNTGELFF	TGTGCCACCGCGAGCGGAAACACCGGGGAGCTGTTTTTT
12	NA	NA	TRBV6-2/TRBV6-3	TRBJ2-7	CASGQAYYEQYF	TGTGCCAGCGGACAAGCTTATTACGAGCAGTACTTC
15	TRBD2	once	TRBV7-8	TRBJ2-5	CASRQHGGEGETQYF	TGTGCCAGCAGACAGCATGGAGGGGAGGGAGAGACCCAGTACTTC
16	NA	NA	TRBV9	TRBJ2-3	CASSVESRELTDTQYF	TGTGCCAGCAGCGTAGAGTCGAGAGAACTGACAGATACGCAGTATTTT
15	NA	NA	TRBV7-9	TRBJ1-1	CASSPVTGENTEAFF	TGTGCCAGCAGCCCCGTAACGGGGGAGAACACTGAAGCTTTCTTT
14	TRBD1	NA	TRBV3-1	TRBJ2-7	CASSRGTGVYEQYF	TGTGCCAGCAGCCGCGGGACAGGGGTCTACGAGCAGTACTTC
15	TRBD1	NA	TRBV18	TRBJ1-2	CASSPPRGRGNGYTF	TGTGCCAGCTCACCGCCCAGGGGCAGGGGGAATGGCTACACCTTC
16	NA	NA	TRBV5-1	TRBJ1-2	CASSLDRGAFPDGYTF	TGCGCCAGCAGCTTGGATAGGGGGGCATTCCCGGATGGCTACACCTTC
14	TRBD1	NA	TRBV27	TRBJ1-6	CASGPGTGTSPLHF	TGTGCCAGCGGACCCGGGACAGGGACTTCACCCCTCCACTTT
13	NA	NA	TRBV12-3/TRBV12-4	TRBJ2-7	CASSDMGRYEQYF	TGTGCCAGCAGTGACATGGGACGGTACGAGCAGTACTTC
18	TRBD1	NA	TRBV4-1	TRBJ2-5	CASSFRDSSQLYQETQYF	TGCGCCAGCAGCTTTCGGGACAGCTCTCAATTGTACCAAGAGACCCAGTACTTC
15	TRBD1	few	TRBV13	TRBJ1-1	CASSLRDRLNTEAFF	TGTGCCAGCAGCTTACGGGACAGGTTGAACACTGAAGCTTTCTTT
18	NA	NA	TRBV7-9	TRBJ2-7	CASSPSKPLPTESYEQYF	TGTGCCAGCAGCCCAAGTAAACCTTTACCAACGGAGTCCTACGAGCAGTACTTC
16	NA	NA	TRBV7-2	TRBJ2-2	CASRFDRNRNTGELFF	TGTGCCAGCAGATTCGACAGGAATCGAAACACCGGGGAGCTGTTTTTT
14	NA	NA	TRBV20-1	TRBJ1-2	CSIAPGGLTYGYTF	TGCAGTATCGCCCCCGGGGGGCTTACCTATGGCTACACCTTC
15	TRBD1	NA	TRBV9	TRBJ2-7	CASSVAGTGSYEQYF	TGTGCCAGCAGCGTAGCAGGGACAGGCTCCTACGAGCAGTACTTC
14	NA	NA	TRBV5-4	TRBJ1-1	CASSAGAVNTEAFF	TGTGCCAGCAGCGCTGGGGCAGTGAACACTGAAGCTTTCTTT
16	NA	NA	TRBV27	TRBJ2-6	CASTPSRGEGANVLTF	TGTGCCAGCACCCCCTCTAGGGGAGAAGGGGCCAACGTCCTGACTTTC